The rows below give T cell receptor beta chains drawn from one sample of a study of HIV-infected patients and healthy controls. TCRdb re-analysed the 5' RACE reads in MiXCR, keeping a single row per CDR3 protein. The sample lists 15,000 to 20,000 distinct CDR3 sequences, over 9% seen once, with around 10% in the top ten. The sample taken for sequencing was blood. All receptors derive from an adult in good health. CDR3s include the opening cysteine and the closing phenylalanine or tryptophan. A D gene is named only where the DNA matches it firmly. Expanded clones are given a class, and other clones once, few, many or no size at all.

TRBJ1-1,NA,many,TRBV3-1,TGTGCCAGCAGCCTCCCCGAAAGGGGTGGTGAAGCTTTCTTT,CASSLPERGGEAFF
TRBJ2-3,NA,NA,TRBV7-6,TGTGCCAGCAGCTTAGCGTACGCCTTAGATACGCAGTATTTT,CASSLAYALDTQYF
TRBJ1-5,TRBD1,medium-sized,TRBV12-3/TRBV12-4,TGTGCCAGCACCCTGGGACAGGGAGGGCAGCCCCAGCATTTT,CASTLGQGGQPQHF
TRBJ1-4,TRBD1,NA,TRBV5-1,TGCTCCAGCAGCCGGACAGGGAAGGATAAAAAACTGTTTTTT,CSSSRTGKDKKLFF
TRBJ2-7,NA,NA,TRBV6-6,TGTGCCAGCAAGGGGGCGGGGCCTTCAGGGGGCGAGCAGTACTTC,CASKGAGPSGGEQYF
TRBJ1-2,NA,many,TRBV6-5,TGTGCCAGCAGTTACTCGGTTGTGGGTACGGGGGGCGCTTACTATGGCTACACCTTC,CASSYSVVGTGGAYYGYTF
TRBJ1-2,NA,many,TRBV5-1,TGCGCCAGCAGCCACCCAGTCGGGGGAGACTATGGCTACACCTTC,CASSHPVGGDYGYTF
TRBJ2-3,NA,many,TRBV7-2,TGTGCCAGCAGCCTCGAGGGCAGGGCTGGAACAGATACGCAGTATTTT,CASSLEGRAGTDTQYF
TRBJ2-5,NA,many,TRBV5-1,TGCGCCAGCAGTTTTGTCCTACAGGGTCGGGAGACCCAGTACTTC,CASSFVLQGRETQYF
TRBJ1-2,NA,NA,TRBV6-5,TGTGCCAGCAGACAGCCAGAAGGGCATGGCTACACCTTC,CASRQPEGHGYTF
TRBJ1-4,NA,few,TRBV20-1,TGCAGTGCTAGCGGAGGGGCGCTTCGCGAAAAACTGTTTTTT,CSASGGALREKLFF
TRBJ2-3,NA,medium-sized,TRBV5-1,TGCGCCAGCAGCCCGGGCTCCCGTGCAGATACGCAGTATTTT,CASSPGSRADTQYF
TRBJ2-6,NA,NA,TRBV7-2,TGTGCCAGCAGCGTGGGACCCCCGTCCAACGTCCTGACTTTC,CASSVGPPSNVLTF
TRBJ2-5,TRBD1,medium-sized,TRBV7-2,TGTGCCAGCAGCCCAGGGGACAGCCTCCAAGAGACCCAGTACTTC,CASSPGDSLQETQYF
TRBJ2-5,NA,many,TRBV5-5,TGTGCCAGCAGCTTGGTCGAGACCCAGTACTTC,CASSLVETQYF
TRBJ2-1,NA,many,TRBV7-2,TGTGCCAGGGGTGACCCCGGGGGTCACAATGAGCAGTTCTTC,CARGDPGGHNEQFF
TRBJ1-1,NA,medium-sized,TRBV7-9,TGTGCCAGCAGCTTTAGGAACACTGAAGCTTTCTTT,CASSFRNTEAFF
TRBJ1-1,NA,many,TRBV9,TGTGCCAGCAGCGTAGACCCGACGAACACTGAAGCTTTCTTT,CASSVDPTNTEAFF
TRBJ1-6,NA,many,TRBV12-3/TRBV12-4,TGTGCCAGCAGTTTCCCTACCGGGTCACCCCTCCACTTT,CASSFPTGSPLHF
TRBJ1-1,TRBD1,medium-sized,TRBV2,TGTGCCAGCAGGCAGGGGGTGATGAACACTGAAGCTTTCTTT,CASRQGVMNTEAFF
TRBJ2-2,NA,many,TRBV3-1,TGTGCCAGCAGCCAAGTAAAGACCGGGGAGCTGTTTTTT,CASSQVKTGELFF
TRBJ2-4,TRBD1,many,TRBV19,TGTGCCAGTAGTCCAGGACAGGGTTTCGTTAAAAACATTCAGTACTTC,CASSPGQGFVKNIQYF
TRBJ1-1,NA,many,TRBV6-5,TGTGCCAGCAGTTACGGACCGAACACTGAAGCTTTCTTT,CASSYGPNTEAFF
TRBJ1-2,TRBD1,many,TRBV6-5,TGTGCCAGCAGCCTGGTTACAGGGGCGGTCTATGGCTACACCTTC,CASSLVTGAVYGYTF